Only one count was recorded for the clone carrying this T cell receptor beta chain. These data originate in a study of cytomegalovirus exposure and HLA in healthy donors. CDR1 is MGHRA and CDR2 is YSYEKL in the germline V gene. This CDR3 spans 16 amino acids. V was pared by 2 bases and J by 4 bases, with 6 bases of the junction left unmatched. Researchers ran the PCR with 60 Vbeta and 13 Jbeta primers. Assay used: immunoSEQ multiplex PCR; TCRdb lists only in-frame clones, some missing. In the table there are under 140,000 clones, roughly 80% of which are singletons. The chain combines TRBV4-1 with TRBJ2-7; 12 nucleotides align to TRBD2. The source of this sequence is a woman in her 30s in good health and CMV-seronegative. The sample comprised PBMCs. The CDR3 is CASSQSRLAGAYEQYF. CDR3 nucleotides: TGCGCCAGCAGCCAATCGCGACTAGCGGGAGCATACGAGCAGTACTTC.